Presented here are 3 T cell receptor beta chains from one specimen sequenced in a study of cytomegalovirus exposure and HLA in healthy donors. The PCR had 60 Vbeta and 13 Jbeta primers. TCRdb's table, derived via immunoSEQ multiplex PCR, lists solely in-frame clones and lacks some. The data show about 200,000 clones, about 13% seen once. Source material: PBMCs. The receptor set was obtained from a man aged 45-60 years in good health and CMV-seropositive.

The rearrangement joins TRBV2 to TRBJ1-1, with D maybe TRBD1 (5 bases). The CDR3 extends over 14 amino acids. The germline gives CDR1 SNHLY, CDR2 FYNNEI. V lost 7 bases and J lost 3, with 15 bases in between. The CDR3 region is CASIQEAPDTEAFF. Here the CDR3 DNA reads TGTGCCAGCATACAGGAAGCCCCCGACACTGAAGCTTTCTTT.

The chain carries TRBV27 and TRBJ2-7, with D possibly being TRBD2 (6 bases). V was cut by 5 bases and J by 3 bases, with 20 bases left in between. CDR1 is MNHEY, CDR2 SMNVEV, per germline (reference sequence). This CDR3 has 16 amino acids. The CDR3 region has the DNA TGTGCCAGCAGTCCCCGGGAGAGCGGGTCCTACTACGAGCAGTACGTC. This encodes CASSPRESGSYYEQYV.

The gene calls are TRBV7-2 and TRBJ1-4; tentatively, D is TRBD1 (6 bases). The CDR3 sequence is 15 residues long. From germline, CDR1 is SGHTA and CDR2 FQGNSA. V was cut by 5 bases and J by 10 bases, with 20 bases left in between. In nucleotides, the CDR3 is TGTGCCAGCAGCCCGGGACACCGGGACGTCAGAAAACTGTTTTTT. Residues: CASSPGHRDVRKLFF. The full variable domain, completed using reference TRBV7-2 and TRBJ1-4, is GAGVSQSPSNKVTEKGKDVELRCDPISGHTALYWYRQSLGQGLEFLIYFQGNSAPDKSGLPSDRFSAERTGGSVSTLTIQRTQQEDSAVYLCASSPGHRDVRKLFFGSGTQLSVL.